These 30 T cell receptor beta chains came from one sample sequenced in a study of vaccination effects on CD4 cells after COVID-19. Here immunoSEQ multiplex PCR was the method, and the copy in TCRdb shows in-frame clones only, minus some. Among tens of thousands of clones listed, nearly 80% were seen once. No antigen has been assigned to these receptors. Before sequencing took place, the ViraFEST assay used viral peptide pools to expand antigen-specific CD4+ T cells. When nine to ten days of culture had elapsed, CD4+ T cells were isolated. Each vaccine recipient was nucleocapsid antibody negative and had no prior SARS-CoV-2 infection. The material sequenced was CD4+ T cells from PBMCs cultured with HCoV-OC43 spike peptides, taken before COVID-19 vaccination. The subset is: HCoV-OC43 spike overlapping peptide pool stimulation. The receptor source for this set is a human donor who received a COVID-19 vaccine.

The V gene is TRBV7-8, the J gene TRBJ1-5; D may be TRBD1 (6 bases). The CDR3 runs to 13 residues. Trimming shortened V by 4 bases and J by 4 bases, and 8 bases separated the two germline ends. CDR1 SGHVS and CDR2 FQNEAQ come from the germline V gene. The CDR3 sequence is CASSSDRNQPQHF. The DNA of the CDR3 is TGTGCCAGCAGCTCGGACAGAAATCAGCCCCAGCATTTT.

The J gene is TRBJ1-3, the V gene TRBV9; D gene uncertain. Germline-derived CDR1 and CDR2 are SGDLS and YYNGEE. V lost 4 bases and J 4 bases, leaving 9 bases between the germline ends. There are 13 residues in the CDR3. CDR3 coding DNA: TGTGCCAGCAGCTCTCTTTGGGGAAACACCATATATTTT. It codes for CASSSLWGNTIYF.

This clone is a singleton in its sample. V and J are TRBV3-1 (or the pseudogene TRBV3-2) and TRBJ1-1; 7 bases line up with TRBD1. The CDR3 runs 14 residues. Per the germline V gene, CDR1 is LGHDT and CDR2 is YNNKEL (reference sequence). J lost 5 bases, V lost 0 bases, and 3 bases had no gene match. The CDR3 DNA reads TGTGCCAGCAGCCAAGAAAGGGGGCCGACTGAAGCTTTCTTT. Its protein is CASSQERGPTEAFF.

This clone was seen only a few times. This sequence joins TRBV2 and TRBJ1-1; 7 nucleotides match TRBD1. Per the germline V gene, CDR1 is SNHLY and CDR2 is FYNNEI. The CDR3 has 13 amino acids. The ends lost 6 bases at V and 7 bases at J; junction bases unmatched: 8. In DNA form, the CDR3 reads TGTGCCAGCAGCGGGGACAGCCCTAGTGAAGCTTTCTTT. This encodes CASSGDSPSEAFF. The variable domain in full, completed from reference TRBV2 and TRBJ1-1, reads EPEVTQTPSHQVTQMGQEVILRCVPISNHLYFYWYRQILGQKVEFLVSFYNNEISEKSEIFDDQFSVERPDGSNFTLKIRSTKLEDSAMYFCASSGDSPSEAFFGQGTRLTVV.

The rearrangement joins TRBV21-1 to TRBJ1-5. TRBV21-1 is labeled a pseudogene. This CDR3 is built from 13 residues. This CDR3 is CASSKVWTEPQHF. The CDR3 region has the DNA TGTGCCAGCAGCAAAGTTTGGACGGAGCCCCAGCATTTT.

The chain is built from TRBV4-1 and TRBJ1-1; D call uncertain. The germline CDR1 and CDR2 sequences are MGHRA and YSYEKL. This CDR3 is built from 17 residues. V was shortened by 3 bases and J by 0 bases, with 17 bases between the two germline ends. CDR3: CASSQSIMGLVNTEAFF. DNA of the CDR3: TGCGCCAGCAGCCAGAGTATAATGGGTTTGGTGAACACTGAAGCTTTCTTT.

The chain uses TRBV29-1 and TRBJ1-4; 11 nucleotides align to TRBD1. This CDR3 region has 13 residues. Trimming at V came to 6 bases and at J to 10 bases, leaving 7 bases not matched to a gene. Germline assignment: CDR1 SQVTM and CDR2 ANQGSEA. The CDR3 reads CSVEGQGVGKLFF. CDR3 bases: TGCAGCGTCGAGGGACAGGGGGTGGGAAAACTGTTTTTT.

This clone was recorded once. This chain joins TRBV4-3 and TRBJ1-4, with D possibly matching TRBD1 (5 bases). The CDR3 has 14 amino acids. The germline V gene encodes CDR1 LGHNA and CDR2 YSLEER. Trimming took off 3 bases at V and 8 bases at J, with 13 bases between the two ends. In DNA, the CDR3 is TGCGCCAGCAGCCAGAGAGGGGCAGCAGAAAAACTGTTTTTT. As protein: CASSQRGAAEKLFF.

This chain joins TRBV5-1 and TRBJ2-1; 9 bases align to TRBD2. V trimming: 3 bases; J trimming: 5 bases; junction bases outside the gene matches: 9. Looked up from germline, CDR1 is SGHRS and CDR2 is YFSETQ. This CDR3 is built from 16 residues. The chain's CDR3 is CASSWALSGGDNEQFF. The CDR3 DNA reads TGCGCCAGCAGCTGGGCCCTTAGCGGGGGAGACAATGAGCAGTTCTTC.

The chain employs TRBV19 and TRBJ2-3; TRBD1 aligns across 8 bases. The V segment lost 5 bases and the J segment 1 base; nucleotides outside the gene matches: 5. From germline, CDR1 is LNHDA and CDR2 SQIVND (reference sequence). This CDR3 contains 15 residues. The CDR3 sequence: CASSPGGAGTDTQYF. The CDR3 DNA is TGTGCCAGTAGTCCAGGGGGCGCCGGCACAGATACGCAGTATTTT.

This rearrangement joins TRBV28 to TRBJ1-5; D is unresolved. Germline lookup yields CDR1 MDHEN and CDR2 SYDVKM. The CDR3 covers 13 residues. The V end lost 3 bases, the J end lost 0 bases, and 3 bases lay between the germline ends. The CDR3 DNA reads TGTGCCAGCAGTTTCTTTAGCAATCAGCCCCAGCATTTT. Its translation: CASSFFSNQPQHF. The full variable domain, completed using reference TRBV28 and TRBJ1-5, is DVKVTQSSRYLVKRTGEKVFLECVQDMDHENMFWYRQDPGLGLRLIYFSYDVKMKEKGDIPEGYSVSREKKERFSLILESASTNQTSMYLCASSFFSNQPQHFGDGTRLSIL.

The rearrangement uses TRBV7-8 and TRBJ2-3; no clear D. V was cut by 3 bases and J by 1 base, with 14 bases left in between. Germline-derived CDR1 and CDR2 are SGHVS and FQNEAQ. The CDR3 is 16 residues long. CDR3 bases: TGTGCCAGCAGCTTCCTTACGGACCCAGGCACAGATACGCAGTATTTT. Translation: CASSFLTDPGTDTQYF. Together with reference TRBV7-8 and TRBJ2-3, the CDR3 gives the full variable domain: GAGVSQSPRYKVAKRGQDVALRCDPISGHVSLFWYQQALGQGPEFLTYFQNEAQLDKSGLPSDRFFAERPEGSVSTLKIQRTQQEDSAVYLCASSFLTDPGTDTQYFGPGTRLTVL.

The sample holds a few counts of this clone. The CDR3 bases are TGTGCCAGCAGTTTATCACAGGGAGGGATTTCACCCCTCCACTTT. Its translation is CASSLSQGGISPLHF. The chain recombines TRBV28 with TRBJ1-6; a weak D match, TRBD1 (6 bases). Germline V gene lookup returns CDR1 MDHEN and CDR2 SYDVKM. This CDR3 has 15 residues. With 1 base removed from V and 9 bases from J, the gap between germline ends came to 13 bases.

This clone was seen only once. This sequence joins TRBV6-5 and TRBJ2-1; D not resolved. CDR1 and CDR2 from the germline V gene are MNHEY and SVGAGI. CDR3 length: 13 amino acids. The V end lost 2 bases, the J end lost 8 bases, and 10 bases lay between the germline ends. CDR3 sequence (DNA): TGTGCCAGCAGTTACCCCAATGGGGATGAGCAGTTCTTC. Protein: CASSYPNGDEQFF.

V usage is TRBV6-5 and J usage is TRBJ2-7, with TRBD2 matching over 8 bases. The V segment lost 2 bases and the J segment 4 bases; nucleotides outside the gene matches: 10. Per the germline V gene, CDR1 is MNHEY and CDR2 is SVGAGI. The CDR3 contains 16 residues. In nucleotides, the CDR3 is TGTGCCAGCAGTTACCTCCGGGGGGGGCTGCTTTACGAGCAGTACGTC. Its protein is CASSYLRGGLLYEQYV.

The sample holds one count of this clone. CDR3 region: CASSEHRESEQYV. CDR3 coding DNA: TGTGCCAGCAGTGAACACAGGGAAAGCGAGCAGTACGTC. This chain connects TRBV6-1 to TRBJ2-7; perhaps TRBD1 as D (6 bases). Germline CDR1 is MNHNS and CDR2 is SASEGT. The V gene lost 2 bases and the J gene lost 6 bases, with 11 bases spanning the gap. This CDR3 is built from 13 residues.

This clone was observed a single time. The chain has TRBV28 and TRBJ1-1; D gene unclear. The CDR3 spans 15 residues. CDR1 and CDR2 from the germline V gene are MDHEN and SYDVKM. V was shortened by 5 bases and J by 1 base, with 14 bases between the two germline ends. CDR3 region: CASSPTRVTNTEAFF. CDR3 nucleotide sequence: TGTGCCAGCAGTCCCACGCGGGTCACGAACACTGAAGCTTTCTTT.

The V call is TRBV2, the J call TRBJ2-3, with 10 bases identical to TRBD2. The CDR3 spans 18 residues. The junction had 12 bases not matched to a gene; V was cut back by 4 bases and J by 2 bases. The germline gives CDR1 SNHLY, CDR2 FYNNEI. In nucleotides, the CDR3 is TGTGCCAGCAGTGGGGCCCCACTTCTAGCGGGGGCCACAGATACGCAGTATTTT. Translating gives CASSGAPLLAGATDTQYF. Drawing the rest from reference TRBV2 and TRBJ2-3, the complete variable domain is EPEVTQTPSHQVTQMGQEVILRCVPISNHLYFYWYRQILGQKVEFLVSFYNNEISEKSEIFDDQFSVERPDGSNFTLKIRSTKLEDSAMYFCASSGAPLLAGATDTQYFGPGTRLTVL.

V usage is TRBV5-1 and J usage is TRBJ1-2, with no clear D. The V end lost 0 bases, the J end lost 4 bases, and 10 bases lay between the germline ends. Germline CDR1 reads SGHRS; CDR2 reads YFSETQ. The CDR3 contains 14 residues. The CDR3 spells CASSLDPSIYGYTF. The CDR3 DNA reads TGCGCCAGCAGCTTGGACCCGAGTATCTATGGCTACACCTTC.

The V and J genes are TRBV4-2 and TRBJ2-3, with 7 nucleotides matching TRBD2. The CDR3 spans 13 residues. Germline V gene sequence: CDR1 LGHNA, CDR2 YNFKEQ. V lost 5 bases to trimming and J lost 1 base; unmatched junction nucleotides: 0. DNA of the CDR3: TGTGCCAGCAGCGCGGGAGGCACAGATACGCAGTATTTT. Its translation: CASSAGGTDTQYF.

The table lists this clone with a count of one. The DNA for the CDR3 is TGTGCCAGCTCCGCGGCGGGAAGCTATGGCTACACCTTC. Amino acids: CASSAAGSYGYTF. This rearrangement joins TRBV18 to TRBJ1-2; no reliable D call. Germline values: CDR1 KGHSH, CDR2 LQKENI. The ends were cut back, 6 bases at V and 4 bases at J, with 12 bases in the middle. The CDR3 covers 13 residues.

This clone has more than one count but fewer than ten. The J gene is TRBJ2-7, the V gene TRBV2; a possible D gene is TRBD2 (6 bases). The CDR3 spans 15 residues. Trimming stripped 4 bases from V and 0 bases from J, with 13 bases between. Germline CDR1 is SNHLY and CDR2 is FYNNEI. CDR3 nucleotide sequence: TGTGCCAGCAGTGTTGGCGGGGACCTCTCCTACGAGCAGTACGTC. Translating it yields CASSVGGDLSYEQYV.

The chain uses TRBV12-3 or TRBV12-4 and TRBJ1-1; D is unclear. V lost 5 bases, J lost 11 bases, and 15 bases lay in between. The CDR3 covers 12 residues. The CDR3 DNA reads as TGTGCCAGCAGTCCCGGAGGGTTCCGGGCTTTCTTT. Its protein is CASSPGGFRAFF.

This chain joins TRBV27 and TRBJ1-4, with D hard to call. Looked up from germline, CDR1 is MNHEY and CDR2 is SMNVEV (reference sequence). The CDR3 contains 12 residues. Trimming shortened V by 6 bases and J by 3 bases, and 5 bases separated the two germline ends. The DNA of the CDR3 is TGTGCCAGCAGGGAGGCTAATGAAAAACTGTTTTTT. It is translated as CASREANEKLFF.

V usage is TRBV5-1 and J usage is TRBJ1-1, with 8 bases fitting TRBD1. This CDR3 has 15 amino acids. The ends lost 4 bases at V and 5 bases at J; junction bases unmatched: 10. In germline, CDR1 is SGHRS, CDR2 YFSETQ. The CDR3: CASSAMTGERTEAFF. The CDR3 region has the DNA TGCGCCAGCAGCGCAATGACAGGGGAACGGACTGAAGCTTTCTTT.

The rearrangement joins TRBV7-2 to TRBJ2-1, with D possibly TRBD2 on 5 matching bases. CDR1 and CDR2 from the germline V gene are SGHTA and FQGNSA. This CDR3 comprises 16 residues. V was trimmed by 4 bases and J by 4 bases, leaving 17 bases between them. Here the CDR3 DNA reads TGTGCCAGCAGCTCAAATAACTTACTAGGTTACAATGAGCAGTTCTTC. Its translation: CASSSNNLLGYNEQFF. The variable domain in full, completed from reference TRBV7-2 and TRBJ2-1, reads GAGVSQSPSNKVTEKGKDVELRCDPISGHTALYWYRQSLGQGLEFLIYFQGNSAPDKSGLPSDRFSAERTGGSVSTLTIQRTQQEDSAVYLCASSSNNLLGYNEQFFGPGTRLTVL.

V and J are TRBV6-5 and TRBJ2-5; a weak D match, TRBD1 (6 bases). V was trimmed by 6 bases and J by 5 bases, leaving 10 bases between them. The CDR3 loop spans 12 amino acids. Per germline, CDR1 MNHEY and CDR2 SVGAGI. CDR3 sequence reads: CASRQGRETQYF. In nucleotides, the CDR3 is TGTGCCAGCAGACAGGGAAGGGAGACCCAGTACTTC.

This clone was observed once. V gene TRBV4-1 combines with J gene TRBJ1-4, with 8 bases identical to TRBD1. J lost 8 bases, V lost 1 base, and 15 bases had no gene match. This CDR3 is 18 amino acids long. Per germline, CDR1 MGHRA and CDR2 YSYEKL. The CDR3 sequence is CASSQVFVTGGSREKLFF. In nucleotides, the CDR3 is TGCGCCAGCAGCCAAGTGTTCGTAACAGGGGGTAGTCGAGAAAAACTGTTTTTT.

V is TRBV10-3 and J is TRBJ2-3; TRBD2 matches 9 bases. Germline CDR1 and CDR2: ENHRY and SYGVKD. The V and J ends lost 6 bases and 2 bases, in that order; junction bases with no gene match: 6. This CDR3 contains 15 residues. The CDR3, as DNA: TGTGCCATCAGCTCAGCGGGGGGCCACACAGATACGCAGTATTTT. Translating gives CAISSAGGHTDTQYF.

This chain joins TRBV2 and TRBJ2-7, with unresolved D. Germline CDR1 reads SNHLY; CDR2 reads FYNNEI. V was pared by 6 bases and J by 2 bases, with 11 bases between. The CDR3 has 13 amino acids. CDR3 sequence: CASRVGGAYEQYV. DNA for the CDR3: TGTGCCAGCAGGGTCGGCGGAGCCTACGAGCAGTACGTC.